The rows below give T cell receptor beta chains drawn from one sample of a study of cytomegalovirus exposure and HLA in healthy donors. The data were produced by immunoSEQ multiplex PCR, yet TCRdb's version contains in-frame clones alone and is incomplete. In the table there are approximately 81,000 clones, just under 95% of which are singletons. The specimen was PBMCs. The receptor source for this set is a man aged 18 to 29 in good health and CMV-seronegative. Both conserved end residues are part of each CDR3. The order of the fields is V gene, D gene, J gene, clone size, CDR3 DNA, CDR3 protein. A D gene is named only where the DNA matches it firmly. The size entry is marked missing in some rows and otherwise reads once, few, many or a size class.

>TRBV27|TRBD2|TRBJ2-7|-
TGTGCCAGCAGTTTGGGACTAGCGGGAGGGGCATCCTACGAGCAGTACTTC
CASSLGLAGGASYEQYF
>TRBV6-6|TRBD1|TRBJ2-4|once
TGTGCCAGCAGTCCACGGACAGGGGGGGACATTCAGTACTTC
CASSPRTGGDIQYF
>TRBV12-5|TRBD1|TRBJ1-4|-
TGTGCTAGTGGTTCCGGACAGGGTGGATTTGAAAAACTGTTTTTT
CASGSGQGGFEKLFF
>TRBV6-1|-|TRBJ1-2|-
TGTGCCAGCAGTGAATTGGTTGACAAGACCTATGGCTACACCTTC
CASSELVDKTYGYTF
>TRBV7-2|-|TRBJ2-7|few
TGTGCCAGCAGCTTAAGAGGATACGAGCAGTACTTC
CASSLRGYEQYF
>TRBV4-1|-|TRBJ1-4|-
TGCGCCAGCAGCCAAGATCGGGGGAGTTCTAATGAAAAACTGTTTTTT
CASSQDRGSSNEKLFF
>TRBV5-4|-|TRBJ1-4|-
TGTGCCAGCAGCTTGAACGGGGTTGGGTTGGGTGAAAAACTGTTTTTT
CASSLNGVGLGEKLFF
>TRBV6-1|-|TRBJ2-7|-
TGTGCCAGCAGTGAAGCGCAAAGGGGGTGGAACGAGCAGTACTTC
CASSEAQRGWNEQYF
>TRBV29-1|-|TRBJ2-5|-
TGCAGCGTTGTCGGCAGGCTTCAAGAGACCCAGTACTTC
CSVVGRLQETQYF
>TRBV7-2|-|TRBJ2-3|-
TGTGCCAGCATCATCAGACGGGTCGCCGGCGCAGATACGCAGTATTTT
CASIIRRVAGADTQYF
>TRBV4-2|TRBD2|TRBJ2-7|-
TGTGCCAGCAGCCAAATTAGCGGGAGGGCCCTCTACGAGCAGTACTTC
CASSQISGRALYEQYF
>TRBV5-1|TRBD1|TRBJ2-3|-
TGCGCCAGCAGCTTAGGACAGGGGCCAGATACGCAGTATTTT
CASSLGQGPDTQYF
>TRBV29-1|-|TRBJ1-1|-
TGCAGCGTTGAAGAGTTTTGCCGAGGGTCCAGATCTCACACTGAAGCTTTCTTT
CSVEEFCRGSRSHTEAFF
>TRBV2|-|TRBJ1-2|once
TGTGCCAGCAGTGAAGCTGGGCAGGGGCGCAGCTATGGCTACACCTTC
CASSEAGQGRSYGYTF
>TRBV5-8|-|TRBJ1-5|once
TGTGCCAGCAGCGTTGGTTTCGGGATTGAACAGCCCCAGCATTTT
CASSVGFGIEQPQHF
>TRBV19|TRBD1|TRBJ1-6|-
TGTGCCAGTAGTGGAGTACCGGGACAGGGAAATTCACCCCTCCACTTT
CASSGVPGQGNSPLHF
>TRBV5-1|-|TRBJ2-1|-
TGCGCCAGCAGCTCTGGGCTCAATGAGCAGTTCTTC
CASSSGLNEQFF
>TRBV4-2|-|TRBJ1-1|-
TGTGCCAGCAGCCAAGAGAAGGGGAGGGCTTTCTTT
CASSQEKGRAFF
>TRBV7-6|-|TRBJ2-7|-
TGTGCCAGCAGCCCAACACAGTTCCCCCTCTCCTACGAGCAGTACTTC
CASSPTQFPLSYEQYF
>TRBV2|TRBD2|TRBJ2-2|once
TGTGCCAGCAGTGCTAGCGGGAGGGGCGGCACCGGGGAGCTGTTTTTT
CASSASGRGGTGELFF
>TRBV7-2|TRBD1|TRBJ1-1|-
TGTGCCAGCAGCTCACGACAGGGGATGAACACTGAAGCTTTCTTT
CASSSRQGMNTEAFF
>TRBV28|-|TRBJ1-2|-
TGTGCCAGCCGGTCGGGGGCTAACTATGGCTACACCTTC
CASRSGANYGYTF
>TRBV20-1|-|TRBJ1-1|-
TGCAGTGCTAGGGAGGACACTGAAGCTTTCTTT
CSAREDTEAFF
>TRBV5-1|-|TRBJ1-2|-
TGCGCCAGCAGCTTGATGGAATCAGGAACCTATGGCTACACCTTC
CASSLMESGTYGYTF
>TRBV2|-|TRBJ1-5|-
TGTGCCAGCATCAGGGAAGGCAATCAGCCCCAGCATTTT
CASIREGNQPQHF
>TRBV7-3|TRBD2|TRBJ2-3|-
TGTGCCAGCAGCCCCCCCCGCGGGGGGACTAGCGGAGATACGCAGTATTTT
CASSPPRGGTSGDTQYF
>TRBV10-3|TRBD1|TRBJ2-3|-
TGTGCCATCAGTGAGACCGGGACAGGTAGCACAGATACGCAGTATTTT
CAISETGTGSTDTQYF
>TRBV6-5|-|TRBJ2-1|-
TGTGCCAGCAGTTACGACTCCTGGACGGGATACAATGAGCAGTTCTTC
CASSYDSWTGYNEQFF
>TRBV7-9|TRBD1|TRBJ1-1|-
TGTGCCAGCAGCTCACAGGGGGCAAGGAACACTGAAGCTTTCTTT
CASSSQGARNTEAFF
>TRBV6-1|-|TRBJ2-7|once
TGTGCCAGCAGTTCGGCCTACGAGCAGTACTTC
CASSSAYEQYF
>TRBV7-8|-|TRBJ2-5|-
TGTGCCAGCAGCTCTACGCCTGGGGAGAGACCTTACTTC
CASSSTPGERPYF
>TRBV4-2|-|TRBJ2-5|-
TGTGCCAGCAGCCAGCGCCTAGCACAAGAGACCCAGTACTTC
CASSQRLAQETQYF
>TRBV5-1|TRBD2|TRBJ2-1|-
TGCGCCAGCAGCTTGGCACCGGGACTAGCCACCAATGAGCAGTTCTTC
CASSLAPGLATNEQFF
>TRBV27|TRBD1|TRBJ2-7|once
TGTGCCACCCGACAGGGGTTATACGAGCAGTACTTC
CATRQGLYEQYF
>TRBV5-1|TRBD1|TRBJ1-2|-
TGCGCCAGCAGCTACCTTCGACAGGGGGCGTTTAATGGCTACACCTTC
CASSYLRQGAFNGYTF
>TRBV7-2|-|TRBJ1-1|-
TGTGCCAGCAGCCCCGATTCCAGGCAGGGCACTGAAGCTTTCTTT
CASSPDSRQGTEAFF
>TRBV13|-|TRBJ1-2|-
TGTGCCAGCAGCTTAGGTGCCGGGGGGCCAATTTATGGCTACACCTTC
CASSLGAGGPIYGYTF
>TRBV7-2|TRBD2|TRBJ2-6|once
TGTGCCAGCAGCGTGCCCGGGACTAAATCCAACGTCCTGACTTTC
CASSVPGTKSNVLTF
>TRBV6-5|TRBD1|TRBJ1-5|once
TGTGCCAGCAGCCCCTCAGGGGGAGCTTATCAGCCCCAGCATTTT
CASSPSGGAYQPQHF
>TRBV6-5|TRBD2|TRBJ2-7|few
TGTGCCAGCCCTAGCGGGACCCCCCGCGAGCAGTACTTC
CASPSGTPREQYF
>TRBV5-4|TRBD1|TRBJ2-1|once
TGTGCCAGCAGCCGCCGGGACAGACACAATGAGCAGTTCTTC
CASSRRDRHNEQFF
>TRBV7-3|TRBD2|TRBJ2-1|-
TGTGCCAGCAGCCCACCAACCCCTCTTTCGACTAGCGGGAGGGCCCATGAGCAGTTCTTC
CASSPPTPLSTSGRAHEQFF
>TRBV4-1|-|TRBJ2-3|-
TGCGCCAGCAGCCATAGCGGAGTTAGCACAGATACGCAGTATTTT
CASSHSGVSTDTQYF
>TRBV19|TRBD1|TRBJ2-2|-
TGTGCCAGTAGTATAGCCGGGACAGCCACCGGGGAGCTGTTCTTT
CASSIAGTATGELFF
>TRBV11-2|TRBD1|TRBJ1-2|-
TGTGCCAGCAGCCTCAACCTGTGGACAGGGGACTCTGGCTACACCTTC
CASSLNLWTGDSGYTF
>TRBV7-2|-|TRBJ2-5|-
TGTGCCAGCACCCTAAAAACGGAGACCCAGTACTTC
CASTLKTETQYF
>TRBV5-6|-|TRBJ1-5|-
TGTGCCAGCAGCTCCTACGGGGGACCCAATCAGCCCCAGCATTTT
CASSSYGGPNQPQHF